This entry features one T cell receptor (beta chain) sequence. This CDR3 spans 14 amino acids. Germline loops: CDR1 GTSNPN, CDR2 SVGIG (reference sequence). The ends lost 4 bases at V and 6 bases at J; junction bases unmatched: 9. The sample belongs to a study of blood T cell repertoires in COVID-19. This table comes from immunoSEQ multiplex PCR, and its TCRdb copy is limited to in-frame clones, with some not included. Here the sample spans about 250,000 clones, roughly 85% being singletons. The genes are TRBV30 and TRBJ1-5; TRBD1 matches at 7 bases. The clonotype was recovered from a woman aged 50 to 60 with acute COVID-19. The sequenced material came from PBMCs or T cells enriched from blood (not recorded which). The chain's CDR3 is CAWTRGPMGQPQHF. As DNA, the CDR3 is TGTGCCTGGACTAGGGGGCCCATGGGTCAGCCCCAGCATTTT.